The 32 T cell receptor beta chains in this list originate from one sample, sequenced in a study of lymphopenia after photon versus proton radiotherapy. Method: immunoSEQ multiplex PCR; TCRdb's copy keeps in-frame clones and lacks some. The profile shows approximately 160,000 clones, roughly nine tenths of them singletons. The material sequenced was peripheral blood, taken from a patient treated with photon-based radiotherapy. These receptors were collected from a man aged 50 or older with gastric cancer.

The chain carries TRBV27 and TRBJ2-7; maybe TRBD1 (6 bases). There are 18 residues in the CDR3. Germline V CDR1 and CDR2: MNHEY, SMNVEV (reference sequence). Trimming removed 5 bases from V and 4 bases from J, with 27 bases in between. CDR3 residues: CASSLIAPGRFRGYEQYF. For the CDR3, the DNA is TGTGCCAGCAGTCTCATCGCGCCCGGCCGATTTAGGGGGTACGAGCAGTACTTC.

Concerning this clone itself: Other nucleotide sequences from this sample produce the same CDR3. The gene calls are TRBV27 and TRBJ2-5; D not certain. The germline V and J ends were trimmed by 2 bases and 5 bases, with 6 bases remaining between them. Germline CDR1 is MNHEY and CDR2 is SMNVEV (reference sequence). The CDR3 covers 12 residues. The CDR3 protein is CASSLDRETQYF. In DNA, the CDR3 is TGTGCCAGCAGTTTAGATAGGGAGACCCAGTACTTC.

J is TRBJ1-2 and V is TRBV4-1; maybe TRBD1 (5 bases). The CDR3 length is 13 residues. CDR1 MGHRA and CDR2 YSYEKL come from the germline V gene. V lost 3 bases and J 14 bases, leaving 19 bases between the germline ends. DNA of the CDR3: TGCGCCAGCAGCCAGCCCGGGACGGCTGGCGAAACCTTC. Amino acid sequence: CASSQPGTAGETF.

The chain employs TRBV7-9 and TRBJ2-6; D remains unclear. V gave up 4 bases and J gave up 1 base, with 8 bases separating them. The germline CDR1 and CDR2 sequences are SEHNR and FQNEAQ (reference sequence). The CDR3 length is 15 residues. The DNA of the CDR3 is TGTGCCAGCAGCTCTTGGAAGTCTGGGGCCAACGTCCTGACTTTC. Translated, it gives CASSSWKSGANVLTF.

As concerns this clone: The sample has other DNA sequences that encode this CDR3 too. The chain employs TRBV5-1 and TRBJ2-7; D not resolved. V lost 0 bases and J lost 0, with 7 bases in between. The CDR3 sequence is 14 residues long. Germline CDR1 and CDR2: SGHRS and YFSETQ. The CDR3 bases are TGCGCCAGCAGCTTGGTCCACTCCTCCTACGAGCAGTACTTC. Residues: CASSLVHSSYEQYF.

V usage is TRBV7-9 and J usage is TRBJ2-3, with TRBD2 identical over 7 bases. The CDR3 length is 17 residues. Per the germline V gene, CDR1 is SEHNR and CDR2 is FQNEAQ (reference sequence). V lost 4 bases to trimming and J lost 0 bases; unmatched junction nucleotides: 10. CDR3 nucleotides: TGTGCCAGCAGCTCGCCCTCTAGCGGTCCTAGCACAGATACGCAGTATTTT. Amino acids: CASSSPSSGPSTDTQYF.

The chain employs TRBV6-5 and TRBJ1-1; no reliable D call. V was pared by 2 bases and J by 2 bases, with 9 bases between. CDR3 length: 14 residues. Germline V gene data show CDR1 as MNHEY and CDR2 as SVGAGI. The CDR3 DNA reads TGTGCCAGCAGTTACGGGCTGGAAAACACTGAAGCTTTCTTT. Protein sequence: CASSYGLENTEAFF.

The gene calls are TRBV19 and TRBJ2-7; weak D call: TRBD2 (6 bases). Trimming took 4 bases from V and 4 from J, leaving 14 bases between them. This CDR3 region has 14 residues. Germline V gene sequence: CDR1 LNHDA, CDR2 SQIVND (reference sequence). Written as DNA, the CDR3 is TGTGCCAGTAGTAAGGGACTCCCCATTTACGAGCAGTACTTC. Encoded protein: CASSKGLPIYEQYF.

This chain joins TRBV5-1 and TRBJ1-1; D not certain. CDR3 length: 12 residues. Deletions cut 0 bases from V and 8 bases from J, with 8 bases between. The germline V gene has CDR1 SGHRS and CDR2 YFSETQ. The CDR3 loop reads CASSLAPGEAFF. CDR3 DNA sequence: TGCGCCAGCAGCTTGGCCCCGGGGGAAGCTTTCTTT.

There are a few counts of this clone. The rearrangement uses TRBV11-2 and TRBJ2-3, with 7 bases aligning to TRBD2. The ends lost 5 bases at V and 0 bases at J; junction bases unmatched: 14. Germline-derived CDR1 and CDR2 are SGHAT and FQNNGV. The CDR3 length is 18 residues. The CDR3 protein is CASSPGRAGARSTDTQYF. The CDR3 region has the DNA TGTGCCAGCAGCCCAGGGAGGGCGGGAGCAAGGAGCACAGATACGCAGTATTTT.

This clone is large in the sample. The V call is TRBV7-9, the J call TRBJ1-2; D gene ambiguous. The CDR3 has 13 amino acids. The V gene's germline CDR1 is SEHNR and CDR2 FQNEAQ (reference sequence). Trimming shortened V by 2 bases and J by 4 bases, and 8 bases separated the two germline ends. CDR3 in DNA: TGTGCCAGCAGCTTAACAGAACTCTATGGCTACACCTTC. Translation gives CASSLTELYGYTF. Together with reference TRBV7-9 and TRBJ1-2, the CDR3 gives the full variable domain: DTGVSQNPRHKITKRGQNVTFRCDPISEHNRLYWYRQTLGQGPEFLTYFQNEAQLEKSRLLSDRFSAERPKGSFSTLEIQRTEQGDSAMYLCASSLTELYGYTFGSGTRLTVV.

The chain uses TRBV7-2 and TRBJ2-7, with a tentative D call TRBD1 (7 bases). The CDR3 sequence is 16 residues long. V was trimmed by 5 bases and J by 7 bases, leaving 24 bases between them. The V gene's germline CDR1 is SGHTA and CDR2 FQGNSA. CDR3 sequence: CASSPQPTGSGGEQYF. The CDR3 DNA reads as TGTGCCAGCAGCCCACAACCGACAGGATCAGGGGGGGAGCAGTACTTC.

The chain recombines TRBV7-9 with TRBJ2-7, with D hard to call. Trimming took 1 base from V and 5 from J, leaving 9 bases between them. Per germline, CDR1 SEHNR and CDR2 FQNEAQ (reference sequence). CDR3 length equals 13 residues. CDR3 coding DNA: TGTGCCAGCAGCTTAGGGGCTGCGGACGAGCAGTACTTC. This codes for CASSLGAADEQYF.

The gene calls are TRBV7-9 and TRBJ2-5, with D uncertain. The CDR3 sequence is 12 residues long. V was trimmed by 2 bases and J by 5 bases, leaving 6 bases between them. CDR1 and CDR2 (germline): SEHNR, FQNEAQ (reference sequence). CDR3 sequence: CASSLLKETQYF. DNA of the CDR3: TGTGCCAGCAGCTTATTGAAGGAGACCCAGTACTTC.

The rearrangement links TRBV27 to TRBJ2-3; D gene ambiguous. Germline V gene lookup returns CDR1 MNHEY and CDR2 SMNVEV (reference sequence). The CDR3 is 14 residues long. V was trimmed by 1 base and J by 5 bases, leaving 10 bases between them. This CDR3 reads CASSLFGPRDTQYF. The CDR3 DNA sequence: TGTGCCAGCAGTTTATTTGGCCCACGAGATACGCAGTATTTT.

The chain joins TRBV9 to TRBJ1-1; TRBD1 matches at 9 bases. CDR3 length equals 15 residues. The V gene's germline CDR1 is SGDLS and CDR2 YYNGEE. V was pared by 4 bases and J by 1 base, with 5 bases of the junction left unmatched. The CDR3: CASSSRQGENTEAFF. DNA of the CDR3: TGTGCCAGCAGCTCCAGACAGGGGGAGAACACTGAAGCTTTCTTT.

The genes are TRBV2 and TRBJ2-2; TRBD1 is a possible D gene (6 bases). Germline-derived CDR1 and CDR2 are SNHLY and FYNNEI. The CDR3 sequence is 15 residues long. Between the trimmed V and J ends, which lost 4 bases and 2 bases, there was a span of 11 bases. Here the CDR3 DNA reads TGTGCCAGCAGTGGGACAGCCACTAACACCGGGGAGCTGTTTTTT. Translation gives CASSGTATNTGELFF.

CDR3: CASSYGQSETQYF. The CDR3 DNA reads TGTGCCAGCAGTTACGGACAGTCAGAGACCCAGTACTTC. The J gene is TRBJ2-5, the V gene TRBV6-5; D possibly corresponds to TRBD1 (6 bases). The CDR3 covers 13 residues. CDR1 is MNHEY and CDR2 is SVGAGI in the germline V gene. The V end was cut by 2 bases, the J end by 4 bases, with 8 bases between.

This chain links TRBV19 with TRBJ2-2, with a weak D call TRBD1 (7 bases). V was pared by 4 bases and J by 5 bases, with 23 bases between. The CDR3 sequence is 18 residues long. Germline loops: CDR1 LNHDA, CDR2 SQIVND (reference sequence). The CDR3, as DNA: TGTGCCAGTAGTAACCTCGGAAGACAGGGTGCGGGGACCGGGGAGCTGTTTTTT. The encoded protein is CASSNLGRQGAGTGELFF.

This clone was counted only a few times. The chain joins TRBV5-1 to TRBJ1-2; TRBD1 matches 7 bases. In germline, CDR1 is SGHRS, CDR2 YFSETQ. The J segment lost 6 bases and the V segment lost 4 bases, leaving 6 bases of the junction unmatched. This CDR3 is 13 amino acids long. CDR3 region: CASSTLQGDGYTF. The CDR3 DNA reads TGCGCCAGCAGCACCCTTCAGGGGGATGGCTACACCTTC.

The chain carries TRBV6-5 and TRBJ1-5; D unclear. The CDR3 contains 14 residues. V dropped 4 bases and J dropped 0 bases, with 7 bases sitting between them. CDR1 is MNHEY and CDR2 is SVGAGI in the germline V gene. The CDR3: CASSSKHSNQPQHF. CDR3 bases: TGTGCCAGCAGTTCCAAGCATAGCAATCAGCCCCAGCATTTT.

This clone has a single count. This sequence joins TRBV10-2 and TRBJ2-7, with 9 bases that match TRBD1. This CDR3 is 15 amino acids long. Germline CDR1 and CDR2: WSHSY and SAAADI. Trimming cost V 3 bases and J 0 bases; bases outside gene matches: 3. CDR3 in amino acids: CASSDGTGSSYEQYF. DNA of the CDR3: TGCGCCAGCAGTGATGGGACAGGGAGCTCCTACGAGCAGTACTTC.

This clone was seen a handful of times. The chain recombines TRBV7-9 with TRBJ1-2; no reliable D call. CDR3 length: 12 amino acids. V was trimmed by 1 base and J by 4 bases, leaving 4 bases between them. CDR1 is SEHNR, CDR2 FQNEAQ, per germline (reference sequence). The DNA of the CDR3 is TGTGCCAGCAGCTTAGTGGGCTATGGCTACACCTTC. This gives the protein CASSLVGYGYTF.

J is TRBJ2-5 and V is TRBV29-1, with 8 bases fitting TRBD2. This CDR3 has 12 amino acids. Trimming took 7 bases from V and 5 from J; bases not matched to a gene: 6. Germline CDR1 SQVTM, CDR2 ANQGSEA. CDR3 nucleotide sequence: TGCAGCGCCCCGGGCGGGGGGGAGACCCAGTACTTC. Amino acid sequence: CSAPGGGETQYF.

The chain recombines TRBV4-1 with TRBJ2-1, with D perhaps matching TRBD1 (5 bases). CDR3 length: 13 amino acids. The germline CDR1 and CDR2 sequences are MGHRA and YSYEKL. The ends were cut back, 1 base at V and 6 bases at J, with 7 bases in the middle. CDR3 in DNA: TGCGCCAGCAGCCAAGTTCAGGGCAATGAGCAGTTCTTC. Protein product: CASSQVQGNEQFF.

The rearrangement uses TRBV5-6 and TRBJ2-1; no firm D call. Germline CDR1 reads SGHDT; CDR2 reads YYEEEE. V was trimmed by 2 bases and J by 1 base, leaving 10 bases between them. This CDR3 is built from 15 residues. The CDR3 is CASSLGPSSYNEQFF. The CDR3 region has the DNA TGTGCCAGCAGCTTAGGTCCTTCTTCCTACAATGAGCAGTTCTTC. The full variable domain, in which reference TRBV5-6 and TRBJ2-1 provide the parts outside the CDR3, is DAGVTQSPTHLIKTRGQQVTLRCSPKSGHDTVSWYQQALGQGPQFIFQYYEEEERQRGNFPDRFSGHQFPNYSSELNVNALLLGDSALYLCASSLGPSSYNEQFFGPGTRLTVL.

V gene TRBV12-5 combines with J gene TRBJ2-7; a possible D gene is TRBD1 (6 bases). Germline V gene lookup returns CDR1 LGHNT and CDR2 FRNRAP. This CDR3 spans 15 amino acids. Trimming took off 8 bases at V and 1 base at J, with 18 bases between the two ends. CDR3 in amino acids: CASRFPLDRSYEQYF. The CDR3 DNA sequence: TGTGCTAGTAGATTCCCCTTGGACAGATCCTACGAGCAGTACTTC.

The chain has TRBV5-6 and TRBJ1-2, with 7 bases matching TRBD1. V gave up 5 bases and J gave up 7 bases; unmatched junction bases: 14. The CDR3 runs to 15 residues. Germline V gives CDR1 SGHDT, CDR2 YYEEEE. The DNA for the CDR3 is TGTGCCAGCAGGCCCGGAGGGGGCAGGGCCCCTGGCTACACCTTC. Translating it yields CASRPGGGRAPGYTF.

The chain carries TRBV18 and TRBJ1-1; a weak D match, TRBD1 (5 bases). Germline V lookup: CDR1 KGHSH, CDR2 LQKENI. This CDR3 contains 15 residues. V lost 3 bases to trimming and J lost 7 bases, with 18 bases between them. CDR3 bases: TGTGCCAGCTCACCTCCTCGCGGGGGGACCCTTGAAGCTTTCTTT. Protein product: CASSPPRGGTLEAFF. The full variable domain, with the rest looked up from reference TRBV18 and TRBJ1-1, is NAGVMQNPRHLVRRRGQEARLRCSPMKGHSHVYWYRQLPEEGLKFMVYLQKENIIDESGMPKERFSAEFPKEGPSILRIQQVVRGDSAAYFCASSPPRGGTLEAFFGQGTRLTVV.

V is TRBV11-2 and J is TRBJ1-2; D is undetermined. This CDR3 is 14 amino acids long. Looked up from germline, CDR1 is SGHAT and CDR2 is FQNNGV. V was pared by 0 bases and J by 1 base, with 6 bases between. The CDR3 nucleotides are TGTGCCAGCAGCTTAGAACGGAATAACTATGGCTACACCTTC. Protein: CASSLERNNYGYTF.

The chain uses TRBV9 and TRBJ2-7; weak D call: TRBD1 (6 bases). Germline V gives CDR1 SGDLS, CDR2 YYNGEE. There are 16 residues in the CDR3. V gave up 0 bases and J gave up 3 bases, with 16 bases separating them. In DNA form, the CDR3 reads TGTGCCAGCAGCGTAGGTCCGACAGGTATCGGCTACGAGCAGTACTTC. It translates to CASSVGPTGIGYEQYF. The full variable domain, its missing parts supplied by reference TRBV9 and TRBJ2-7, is DSGVTQTPKHLITATGQRVTLRCSPRSGDLSVYWYQQSLDQGLQFLIQYYNGEERAKGNILERFSAQQFPDLHSELNLSSLELGDSALYFCASSVGPTGIGYEQYFGPGTRLTVT.

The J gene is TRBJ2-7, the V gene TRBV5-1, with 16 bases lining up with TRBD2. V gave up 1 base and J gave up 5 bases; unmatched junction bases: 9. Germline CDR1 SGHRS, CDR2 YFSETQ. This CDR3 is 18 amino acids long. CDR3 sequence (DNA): TGCGCCAGCAGCTTGCCGGGACTAGCGGGAGGGCCGTCCAACGAGCAGTACTTC. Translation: CASSLPGLAGGPSNEQYF. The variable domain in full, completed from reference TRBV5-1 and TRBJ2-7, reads KAGVTQTPRYLIKTRGQQVTLSCSPISGHRSVSWYQQTPGQGLQFLFEYFSETQRNKGNFPGRFSGRQFSNSRSEMNVSTLELGDSALYLCASSLPGLAGGPSNEQYFGPGTRLTVT.